This is a list of T cell receptor beta chains from one sample in a study of T cells in Graves' hyperthyroidism and ophthalmopathy. Each CDR3 protein is one row after TCRdb ran MiXCR on the multiplex PCR reads. The table lists nearly 250,000 distinct CDR3 sequences, around 26% of them singletons. Material for sequencing was blood. The receptors were gathered from a woman aged 40 to 55 with Graves' ophthalmopathy. Both conserved end residues are part of each CDR3. The order of the fields is D gene, J gene, V gene, clone size, CDR3 DNA, CDR3 protein. The D gene is left open where the match is weak. Size values are once, few and many counts, or a class for expanded clones, and some rows have none.

NA,TRBJ2-6,TRBV7-9,many,TGTGCCAGCAGCTTTGTTGAGGTTGGGGCCAACGTCCTGACTTTC,CASSFVEVGANVLTF
NA,TRBJ1-1,TRBV4-2,many,TGTGCCAGCAGCCCGATTACACAGGAGATTTTGGGCACTGAAGCTTTCTTT,CASSPITQEILGTEAFF
NA,TRBJ1-2,TRBV11-2,many,TGTGCCAGCAGCTTAGCGGGCTACGACGGCTACACCTTC,CASSLAGYDGYTF
TRBD1,TRBJ2-5,TRBV30,many,TGTGCCTGGAACAGGGGGCCGGGAGAGACCCAGTACTTC,CAWNRGPGETQYF
NA,TRBJ2-5,TRBV7-8,many,TGTGCCAGCAGCTTCGTAGGGACAGAGACCCAGTACTTC,CASSFVGTETQYF
NA,TRBJ1-2,TRBV7-2,many,TGTGCCAGCAGCCAATCAATACAGGTTAACTATGGCTACACCTTC,CASSQSIQVNYGYTF
NA,TRBJ2-5,TRBV5-5,many,TGTGCCAGCAGCTTGTTGGGATATGAGACCCAGTACTTC,CASSLLGYETQYF
NA,TRBJ1-1,TRBV7-4,NA,TGTGCCAGCACCCAATTCGGTCTTGTTGAAGCTTTCTTT,CASTQFGLVEAFF
NA,TRBJ2-5,TRBV28,many,TGTGCCAGCAGTTTTCGGGGTGTACAGACCCAGTACTTC,CASSFRGVQTQYF
NA,TRBJ1-2,TRBV2,few,TGTGCCAGCAGTGATGGGCCCAACTATGGCTACACCTTC,CASSDGPNYGYTF